The 13 T cell receptor beta chains below come from one sample, sequenced in a study of shared clonotypes between healthy human individuals. Clones were read by immunoSEQ multiplex PCR, and TCRdb kept only the in-frame ones, dropping some. The sample holds 2 million to 3 million clones, 90% to 95% seen once. The sequencing sample was made of naive CD4+ T cells from PBMCs. Subset defined: CD45RA+ positively selected. The receptors were sampled from a man between 18 and 29 years old in good health. Some clones in this sample may be carry-over from other donors' samples.

The V gene is TRBV30, the J gene TRBJ2-2; no clear D gene. The CDR3 totals 14 residues. Trimming left V 5 bases short and J 1 base short, with 11 bases between. Germline V lookup: CDR1 GTSNPN, CDR2 SVGIG (reference sequence). The CDR3 region has the DNA TGTGCCTGGGGATACCACAGGAACACCGGGGAGCTGTTTTTT. Translated: CAWGYHRNTGELFF.

This clone was observed a handful of times. The J gene is TRBJ2-7, the V gene TRBV10-1, with D unclear. The CDR3 runs to 14 residues. Germline V gene lookup returns CDR1 WNHNN and CDR2 SYGVQD (reference sequence). The V end lost 2 bases, the J end lost 6 bases, and 14 bases lay between the germline ends. The CDR3 coding sequence is TGCGCCAGCAGTGAGGAGACTCAAGCATCCGAGCAGTACTTC. Protein sequence: CASSEETQASEQYF.

V and J are TRBV6-6 and TRBJ1-2; D not resolved. The CDR3 is made up of 12 amino acids. Germline loops: CDR1 MNHNY, CDR2 SVGAGI (reference sequence). V lost 10 bases to trimming and J lost 4 bases, with 13 bases between them. The DNA of the CDR3 is TGTGCCATCTCGGACCGACGCTATGGCTACACCTTC. Amino acid sequence: CAISDRRYGYTF.

This rearrangement joins TRBV29-1 to TRBJ2-3; TRBD1 matches 8 bases. Germline CDR1 and CDR2: SQVTM and ANQGSEA. After removal of 7 bases from V and 4 bases from J, the junction contained 10 bases not matched to a gene. This CDR3 has 14 amino acids. The CDR3 DNA sequence: TGCAGCGCTGTAGGACAGGGAAGCGCAGATACGCAGTATTTT. This gives the protein CSAVGQGSADTQYF.

This clone turned up a few times. The sample has other DNA sequences that encode this CDR3 too. CDR3 in amino acids: CSVEDWVNTEAFF. CDR3 nucleotide sequence: TGCAGCGTTGAAGATTGGGTGAACACTGAAGCTTTCTTT. The rearrangement uses TRBV29-1 and TRBJ1-1; D remains unclear. CDR1 and CDR2 (germline): SQVTM, ANQGSEA. V lost 0 bases and J lost 0, with 5 bases in between. This CDR3 spans 13 amino acids.

The gene calls are TRBV5-1 and TRBJ2-6; D gene ambiguous. The CDR3 length is 15 residues. V dropped 0 bases and J dropped 2 bases, with 6 bases sitting between them. The germline V gene has CDR1 SGHRS and CDR2 YFSETQ. The CDR3 nucleotides are TGCGCCAGCAGCTTGGGTATCGCTGGGGCCAACGTCCTGACTTTC. It yields the protein CASSLGIAGANVLTF.

The gene calls are TRBV5-1 and TRBJ2-1; no reliable D call. The length of the CDR3 is 14 residues. Germline V gene data show CDR1 as SGHRS and CDR2 as YFSETQ. V lost 4 bases, J lost 2 bases, and 10 bases lay in between. The CDR3 DNA follows: TGCGCCAGCAGCCCGCTGACCACCTACAATGAGCAGTTCTTC. Translating it yields CASSPLTTYNEQFF.

This clone was counted a few times. The sample has other DNA sequences that encode this CDR3 too. The V and J genes are TRBV30 and TRBJ1-5; the D gene is possibly TRBD1 (5 bases). V was trimmed by 5 bases and J by 3 bases, leaving 11 bases between them. The CDR3 loop spans 13 amino acids. CDR1 is GTSNPN and CDR2 is SVGIG in the germline V gene (reference sequence). CDR3 sequence (DNA): TGTGCCTGGGCTGGGGGGTCCAATCAGCCCCAGCATTTT. Translated: CAWAGGSNQPQHF. Looking up the rest from reference TRBV30 and TRBJ1-5 gives the full variable domain: SQTIHQWPATLVQPVGSPLSLECTVEGTSNPNLYWYRQAAGRGLQLLFYSVGIGQISSEVPQNLSASRPQDRQFILSSKKLLLSDSGFYLCAWAGGSNQPQHFGDGTRLSIL.

In the case of this clone: The sample contains more than one DNA sequence encoding this CDR3. The genes are TRBV20-1 and TRBJ1-1; D unclear. The CDR3 is 11 residues long. Germline V gene data show CDR1 as DFQATT and CDR2 as SNEGSKA (reference sequence). Trimming pared 5 bases from V and 5 bases from J, leaving 9 bases between. The CDR3 here is CSAGPGTEAFF. For the CDR3, the DNA is TGCAGTGCTGGCCCCGGGACTGAAGCTTTCTTT.

The chain links TRBV7-9 to TRBJ1-2; TRBD1 might be the D (6 bases). Germline V gene lookup returns CDR1 SEHNR and CDR2 FQNEAQ (reference sequence). The CDR3 has 14 amino acids. V was trimmed by 5 bases and J by 8 bases, leaving 18 bases between them. CDR3 sequence: CASSVLGGDTGYTF. Written as DNA, the CDR3 is TGTGCCAGCAGCGTACTGGGGGGGGACACCGGCTACACCTTC.

The chain employs TRBV15 and TRBJ2-3; D not resolved. CDR1 is LNHNV, CDR2 YYDKDF, per germline (reference sequence). CDR3 length: 13 amino acids. The V gene lost 5 bases and the J gene lost 1 base, with 7 bases spanning the gap. Here the CDR3 reads CATSSAGTDTQYF. The DNA for the CDR3 is TGTGCCACCAGCTCAGCCGGCACAGATACGCAGTATTTT.

V and J are TRBV2 and TRBJ2-7; a possible D gene is TRBD2 (5 bases). The CDR3 spans 12 residues. The germline V gene has CDR1 SNHLY and CDR2 FYNNEI. Trimming took 4 bases from V and 4 from J, leaving 8 bases between them. DNA for the CDR3: TGTGCCAGCAGTGCGGGGAATTACGAGCAGTACTTC. Its protein product is CASSAGNYEQYF.

The rearrangement links TRBV18 to TRBJ1-2, with D hard to call. V was clipped by 3 bases and J by 3 bases, with 14 bases between them. In germline, CDR1 is KGHSH, CDR2 LQKENI. This CDR3 comprises 15 residues. CDR3: CASSPLPGPDYGYTF. The CDR3 bases are TGTGCCAGCTCACCCCTTCCCGGGCCTGACTATGGCTACACCTTC.